Presented here are 29 T cell receptor beta chains from one specimen sequenced in a study of blood T cells in healthy people across ages. PCR was performed a second time for about 6 to 11 cycles using a sample-barcoded 5' primer and a J-beta primer mix. TCRdb re-called the 5' RACE reads with MiXCR, one entry per CDR3 protein. Of around 670,000 distinct CDR3 sequences in the sample, approximately 30% were seen once. Sequenced: blood. The receptors were gathered from an elderly woman in good health.

The CDR3 sequence is CASSPGERGAEETQFF. CDR3 sequence (DNA): TGTGCCAGCAGCCCCGGGGAGCGGGGGGCGGAAGAGACCCAGTTCTTC. The chain combines TRBV4-2 with TRBJ2-1, with 9 bases aligning to TRBD2. Germline V gene sequence: CDR1 LGHNA, CDR2 YNFKEQ. V lost 4 bases and J lost 13; bases outside the gene matches: 17. This CDR3 has 16 amino acids.

This clonotype was observed a handful of times. A much larger clone sits a single nucleotide away, making a read error possible. The V gene is TRBV29-1, the J gene TRBJ2-3, with D perhaps TRBD1 or TRBD2 (5 bases each). The V end lost 6 bases, the J end lost 4 bases, and 11 bases lay between the germline ends. Germline assignment: CDR1 SQVTM and CDR2 ANQGSEA. The CDR3 is 12 amino acids. The CDR3 nucleotides are TGCAGCGTGCTGGGGGTCGCAGATACGCAGTATTTT. Amino acid sequence: CSVLGVADTQYF.

This chain connects TRBV30 to TRBJ1-3, with D uncertain. Looked up from germline, CDR1 is GTSNPN and CDR2 is SVGIG (reference sequence). The CDR3 covers 15 residues. The V gene lost 2 bases and the J gene lost 0 bases, with 11 bases spanning the gap. DNA for the CDR3: TGTGCCTGGAGTCCTCGACGGAGCTCTGGAAACACCATATATTTT. It encodes CAWSPRRSSGNTIYF.

The gene calls are TRBV7-2 and TRBJ2-3; D uncertain. Trimming took 5 bases from V and 1 from J, leaving 10 bases between them. This CDR3 region has 14 residues. The V gene's germline CDR1 is SGHTA and CDR2 FQGNSA. The CDR3 DNA reads as TGTGCCAGCAGCCCAGGACGGCGCACAGATACGCAGTATTTT. This gives the protein CASSPGRRTDTQYF.

The chain uses TRBV27 and TRBJ2-5; the D is unclear. The CDR3 consists of 16 residues. Trimming pared 6 bases from V and 11 bases from J, leaving 28 bases between. Looked up from germline, CDR1 is MNHEY and CDR2 is SMNVEV (reference sequence). The CDR3 protein is CASSPDPLRSYNEQYF. In nucleotides, the CDR3 is TGTGCCAGCAGCCCAGACCCCCTTCGGTCCTACAATGAGCAGTACTTC.

The table lists this clonotype with many counts. This chain connects TRBV29-1 to TRBJ1-2, with 8 nucleotides matching TRBD1. This CDR3 region has 12 residues. Germline V gene lookup returns CDR1 SQVTM and CDR2 ANQGSEA. V lost 5 bases, J lost 8 bases, and 7 bases stayed unmatched. CDR3 sequence: CSVLQGVTGYTF. The CDR3 bases are TGCAGCGTTTTACAGGGGGTGACAGGCTACACCTTC.

This clonotype has a count of ten or more. V is TRBV20-1 and J is TRBJ2-5; TRBD1 agrees at 8 bases. V shed 2 bases, J shed 0 bases, and the junction held 8 bases outside the gene matches. The CDR3 is 16 amino acids. CDR1 is DFQATT and CDR2 is SNEGSKA in the germline V gene (reference sequence). The CDR3 region has the DNA TGCAGTGCTAGACCTGGACAGGGCGCTAACCAAGAGACCCAGTACTTC. This sequence encodes CSARPGQGANQETQYF.

This clonotype appeared many times. This chain uses TRBV6-1 with TRBJ1-2, with D unresolved. V was clipped by 3 bases and J by 4 bases, with 12 bases between them. Per germline, CDR1 MNHNS and CDR2 SASEGT. The CDR3 consists of 14 residues. CDR3 residues: CASSEPDRGYGYTF. For the CDR3, the DNA is TGTGCCAGCAGTGAGCCTGACCGGGGCTATGGCTACACCTTC.

This clonotype was seen ten or more times. V and J are TRBV28 and TRBJ2-5; perhaps TRBD1 as D (6 bases). Germline CDR1 is MDHEN and CDR2 is SYDVKM. The CDR3 covers 15 residues. V was shortened by 6 bases and J by 4 bases, with 18 bases between the two germline ends. The CDR3 here is CASRENGQGRETQYF. The CDR3 bases are TGTGCCAGCAGAGAAAATGGGCAGGGGCGAGAGACCCAGTACTTC.

This clonotype has just a few counts. This chain joins TRBV9 and TRBJ1-1, with 11 positions matching TRBD1. The CDR3 loop spans 16 amino acids. After removal of 4 bases from V and 3 bases from J, the junction contained 8 bases not matched to a gene. Germline CDR1 is SGDLS and CDR2 is YYNGEE. CDR3 protein: CASSLGTGGMDTEAFF. CDR3 in DNA: TGTGCCAGCAGCCTGGGGACAGGGGGAATGGACACTGAAGCTTTCTTT.

The chain couples TRBV30 to TRBJ1-2, with D hard to call. The CDR3 has 13 residues. V was trimmed by 2 bases and J by 0 bases, leaving 7 bases between them. Germline CDR1 GTSNPN, CDR2 SVGIG (reference sequence). CDR3 sequence reads: CAWSQTANYGYTF. CDR3 bases: TGTGCCTGGAGTCAGACCGCTAACTATGGCTACACCTTC. The full variable domain, its missing parts supplied by reference TRBV30 and TRBJ1-2, is SQTIHQWPATLVQPVGSPLSLECTVEGTSNPNLYWYRQAAGRGLQLLFYSVGIGQISSEVPQNLSASRPQDRQFILSSKKLLLSDSGFYLCAWSQTANYGYTFGSGTRLTVV.

Details on this clonotype: A much larger clonotype is one base distant, so this may be a read error. This chain links TRBV14 with TRBJ2-1; 7 positions agree with TRBD1. The end of the DNA fits TRBJ2-7 better, so the J call may be wrong. The CDR3 loop spans 16 amino acids. Germline loops: CDR1 SGHDN, CDR2 FVKESK. DNA for the CDR3: TGTGCCAGCAGCCAAGCGACAGGGTGGTCTTACAATGAGCAGTACTTC. It yields the protein CASSQATGWSYNEQYF.

A word on this clonotype: The junction shows a germline mismatch at one end, possibly a read error. The genes are TRBV6-5 and TRBJ2-5; TRBD1 might be the D (6 bases). CDR1 is MNHEY and CDR2 is SVGAGI in the germline V gene. This CDR3 has 15 residues. DNA for the CDR3: TGTGCCAGCAGTTACAGGGGGAAACTTGTAGGGACCCGGTACTTC. Translated: CASSYRGKLVGTRYF.

The table lists this clonotype with many counts. This chain links TRBV20-1 with TRBJ1-2, with a tentative D call TRBD1 (6 bases). The V gene lost 5 bases and the J gene lost 8 bases, with 18 bases spanning the gap. Germline CDR1 and CDR2: DFQATT and SNEGSKA (reference sequence). The CDR3 is made up of 13 amino acids. The CDR3 DNA reads TGCAGTGCTTTACAGGGCCAAGCTATCGGCTACACCTTC. Its protein is CSALQGQAIGYTF.

V usage is TRBV20-1 and J usage is TRBJ2-7, with 10 nucleotides matching TRBD2. Trimming at V came to 7 bases and at J to 3 bases, leaving 6 bases not matched to a gene. The CDR3 sequence is 13 residues long. CDR1 is DFQATT and CDR2 is SNEGSKA in the germline V gene (reference sequence). CDR3 DNA sequence: TGCAGTGTCGTAGCGGGAGGCCGCTACGAGCAGTACTTC. This encodes CSVVAGGRYEQYF.

This chain joins TRBV5-5 and TRBJ1-4, with a weak D call TRBD1 (6 bases). V was pared by 4 bases and J by 0 bases, with 13 bases between. This CDR3 contains 16 residues. Germline-derived CDR1 and CDR2 are SGHKS and YYEKEE (reference sequence). This CDR3 reads CASSPRDTSTNEKLFF. CDR3 coding DNA: TGTGCCAGCAGCCCCAGGGACACCTCAACTAATGAAAAACTGTTTTTT.

The V and J genes are TRBV7-2 and TRBJ2-3, with 14 nucleotides matching TRBD2. The CDR3 covers 16 residues. With V trimmed by 1 base and J by 9 bases, 6 bases remained unmatched. Germline CDR1 and CDR2: SGHTA and FQGNSA. The CDR3 spells CASSLGLAGGLGTQYF. The DNA for the CDR3 is TGTGCCAGCAGCTTAGGACTAGCGGGGGGGCTGGGGACGCAGTATTTT.

This clonotype showed up many times. The CDR3 sequence: CSAWIRVRETDTQYF. As DNA, the CDR3 is TGCAGTGCCTGGATTAGGGTTCGCGAGACAGATACGCAGTATTTT. This chain links TRBV20-1 with TRBJ2-3; D ambiguous. V lost 6 bases to trimming and J lost 3 bases, with 19 bases between them. The CDR3 sequence is 15 residues long. CDR1 is DFQATT, CDR2 SNEGSKA, per germline (reference sequence).

This clonotype was counted between two and nine times. J is TRBJ2-4 and V is TRBV29-1; TRBD1 or TRBD2 may be the D gene (6 bases each). Germline CDR1 reads SQVTM; CDR2 reads ANQGSEA. This CDR3 spans 12 amino acids. V gave up 3 bases and J gave up 13 bases, with 16 bases separating them. CDR3 sequence (DNA): TGCAGCGTTGAGGGGGGCTACAATGAGCAGTACTTC. The encoded protein is CSVEGGYNEQYF.

The chain uses TRBV12-3 or TRBV12-4 and TRBJ2-7, with D maybe TRBD2 (5 bases). Trimming removed 2 bases from V and 5 bases from J, with 16 bases in between. The CDR3 is 15 residues long. The CDR3 nucleotides read TGTGCCAGCAGTTTAAAGGGTCAGGAGGCTCACGAGCAGTACTTC. Translated: CASSLKGQEAHEQYF.

The chain couples TRBV20-1 to TRBJ2-3; possibly TRBD1 for D (5 bases). The CDR3 contains 15 residues. Deletions cut 5 bases from V and 1 base from J, with 16 bases between. Per germline, CDR1 DFQATT and CDR2 SNEGSKA (reference sequence). The CDR3 sequence: CSALERRGGTDTQYF. CDR3 nucleotide sequence: TGCAGTGCTCTAGAGCGTAGGGGCGGCACAGATACGCAGTATTTT.

This clonotype was seen at least ten times. CDR3 in DNA: TGTGCCATCAGTGAGTACCTTAGCAATCAGCCCCAGCATTTT. This translates into CAISEYLSNQPQHF. This chain links TRBV10-3 with TRBJ1-5; D gene uncertain. Trimming pared 1 base from V and 0 bases from J, leaving 4 bases between. This CDR3 spans 14 amino acids. From germline, CDR1 is ENHRY and CDR2 SYGVKD.

V is TRBV29-1 and J is TRBJ1-1; D is unresolved. V was clipped by 2 bases and J by 2 bases, with 9 bases between them. The CDR3 loop spans 13 amino acids. Looked up from germline, CDR1 is SQVTM and CDR2 is ANQGSEA. The CDR3 protein is CSVELQLNTEAFF. In nucleotides, the CDR3 is TGCAGCGTTGAATTACAGCTCAACACTGAAGCTTTCTTT.

The chain couples TRBV5-6 to TRBJ1-1; D not resolved. Germline V lookup: CDR1 SGHDT, CDR2 YYEEEE. CDR3 length equals 13 residues. Trimming took 1 base from V and 7 from J, leaving 11 bases between them. CDR3 in DNA: TGTGCCAGCAGCTTGAAAATACGGAATGAAGCTTTCTTT. It encodes CASSLKIRNEAFF.

In this sample, this clonotype turned up a few times. With a much larger clone just one base away, this may be a read error. The chain recombines TRBV5-6 with TRBJ2-5; D call uncertain. Germline CDR1 is SGHDT and CDR2 is YYEEEE. V shed 2 bases and J shed 11 bases, with 19 bases lying between them. This CDR3 spans 14 amino acids. Written as DNA, the CDR3 is TGTGCCAGCAGCTTATGGCGGCACTACAATGAGCAGTACTTC. It codes for CASSLWRHYNEQYF.

This clonotype has at least ten counts. CDR3 coding DNA: TGTGCCAGCAGTACGCACGGGACAGGGGACACTGAAGCTTTCTTT. Its translation is CASSTHGTGDTEAFF. This chain uses TRBV12-3 or TRBV12-4 with TRBJ1-1; 10 bases agree with TRBD1. CDR3 length equals 15 residues. The V and J ends lost 5 bases and 3 bases, in that order; junction bases with no gene match: 6.

This clonotype was seen many times. This chain links TRBV19 with TRBJ2-7, with D perhaps TRBD2 (7 bases). Per the germline V gene, CDR1 is LNHDA and CDR2 is SQIVND (reference sequence). The V and J ends lost 3 bases and 5 bases respectively, with 17 bases between them. The CDR3 extends over 15 amino acids. The CDR3 reads CASSMWGGLDDEQYF. The CDR3 DNA sequence: TGTGCCAGTAGTATGTGGGGGGGCCTCGATGACGAGCAGTACTTC.

This clonotype was observed a handful of times. This may arise from a read error, as a much more abundant clone is one base away. V usage is TRBV5-5 and J usage is TRBJ1-2; a possible D gene is TRBD1 (5 bases). Per the germline V gene, CDR1 is SGHKS and CDR2 is YYEKEE (reference sequence). Trimming took off 3 bases at V and 2 bases at J, with 11 bases between the two ends. CDR3 length: 14 residues. The CDR3, as DNA: TGTGCCAGCAGCTGGGGGTCAGGGAACTATGGCTACACCTTC. Protein sequence: CASSWGSGNYGYTF.

V and J are TRBV7-2 and TRBJ2-3; 13 positions match TRBD2. The CDR3 is made up of 19 amino acids. V lost 4 bases and J lost 1; bases outside the gene matches: 11. CDR1 and CDR2 (germline): SGHTA, FQGNSA. For the CDR3, the DNA is TGTGCCAGCAGCTCCCCACTAGCGGGGGGGCCGTTTCGCACAGATACGCAGTATTTT. Amino acids: CASSSPLAGGPFRTDTQYF.